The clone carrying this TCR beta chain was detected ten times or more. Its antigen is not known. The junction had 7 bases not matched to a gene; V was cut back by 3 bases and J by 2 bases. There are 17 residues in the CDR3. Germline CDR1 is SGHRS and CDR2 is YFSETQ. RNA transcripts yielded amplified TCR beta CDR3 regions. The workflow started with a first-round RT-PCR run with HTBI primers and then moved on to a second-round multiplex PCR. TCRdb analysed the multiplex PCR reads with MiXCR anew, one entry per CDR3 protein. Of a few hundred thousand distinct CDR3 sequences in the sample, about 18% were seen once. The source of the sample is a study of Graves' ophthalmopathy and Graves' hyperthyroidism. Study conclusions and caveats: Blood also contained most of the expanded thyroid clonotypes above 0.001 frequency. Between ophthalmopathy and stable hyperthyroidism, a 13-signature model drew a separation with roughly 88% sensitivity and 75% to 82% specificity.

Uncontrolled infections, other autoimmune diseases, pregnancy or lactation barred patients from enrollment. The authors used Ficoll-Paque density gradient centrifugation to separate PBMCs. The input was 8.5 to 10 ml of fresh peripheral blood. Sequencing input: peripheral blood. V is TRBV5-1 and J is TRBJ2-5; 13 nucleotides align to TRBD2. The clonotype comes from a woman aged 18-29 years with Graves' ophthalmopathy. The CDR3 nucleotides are TGCGCCAGCAGCTCAGGACTAGCGGGAGTTAAACAAGAGACCCAGTACTTC. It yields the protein CASSSGLAGVKQETQYF.